This TCR beta chain was obtained from a study of T cells in women clearing cervical HPV infection. Germline V lookup: CDR1 SGHRS, CDR2 YFSETQ. V lost 5 bases and J lost 1; bases outside the gene matches: 0. This CDR3 has 14 amino acids. immunoSEQ multiplex PCR used an average of around 1,100 ng genomic DNA. Some clones are missing from TCRdb's copy, which holds only in-frame ones; the method was immunoSEQ multiplex PCR. This table lists around 30,000 clones. To note about this clone: No antigen is known for it. The DNA ends 3 residues before the CDR3 does, and the rest of the CDR3 is filled in from the germline J gene.

Whole-study findings and limits: A classifier using richness and V gene abundances reached an AUC of 0.83.

The chain joins TRBV5-1 to TRBJ2-3, with TRBD2 matching 11 bases. The material sequenced was blood buffy coat. This sequence originates from a woman between 18 and 70 years old with a cervical HPV16 infection that either progressed to CIN3+ or cleared (not recorded which). The CDR3 sequence: CASRTSGGTDTQYF. CDR3 DNA (partial): TGCGCCAGCAGGACTAGCGGGGGCACAGATACG.